Following are 10 T cell receptor beta chains from one sample sequenced in a study of PD-1 blockade in mismatch repair-deficient tumors (dated by TCRdb to 2015 to 2018). Libraries were constructed by the immunoSEQ multiplex PCR assay. TCRdb took this table from immuneACCESS and kept in-frame rearrangements with V and J called. Such tables lack part of the clones; where checked against another copy, unresolved V genes explain under half of the gap, and the rest is unexplained. The sample table records roughly 130,000 clones; almost 90% of these occur just once. The ten top clones hold 10% to 15% of the sample. The sample in question was peripheral blood, obtained roughly 70 weeks after starting pembrolizumab. The receptor set was obtained from an adult with mismatch repair-deficient cancer.

V and J are TRBV29-1 and TRBJ2-1, with unresolved D. V gave up 7 bases and J gave up 12 bases, with 22 bases separating them. Germline V gene sequence: CDR1 SQVTM, CDR2 ANQGSEA. The CDR3 is 13 amino acids. The CDR3 protein is CSAETRVPFLQFF. CDR3 in DNA: TGCAGCGCCGAGACCCGGGTCCCTTTTTTGCAGTTCTTC.

The V and J genes are TRBV2 and TRBJ1-3; D ambiguous. V was clipped by 0 bases and J by 2 bases, with 8 bases between them. CDR3 length equals 15 residues. CDR1 and CDR2 from the germline V gene are SNHLY and FYNNEI. CDR3 DNA: TGTGCCAGCAGTGAAGCGCTTAACCCTGGAAACACCATATATTTT. Translating gives CASSEALNPGNTIYF.

As DNA, the CDR3 is TGTGCCAGCAGCTCCAGGAGAACTCCCTACGAGCAGTACTTC. This translates into CASSSRRTPYEQYF. The J gene is TRBJ2-7, the V gene TRBV11-1; D gene ambiguous. V was trimmed by 4 bases and J by 2 bases, leaving 12 bases between them. CDR1 is SGHAT, CDR2 FQDESV, per germline (reference sequence). CDR3 length: 14 amino acids. The full variable domain, in which reference TRBV11-1 and TRBJ2-7 provide the parts outside the CDR3, is EAEVAQSPRYKITEKSQAVAFWCDPISGHATLYWYRQILGQGPELLVQFQDESVVDDSQLPKDRFSAERLKGVDSTLKIQPAELGDSAMYLCASSSRRTPYEQYFGPGTRLTVT.

The rearrangement uses TRBV30 and TRBJ2-7; 8 bases align to TRBD2. This CDR3 contains 13 residues. CDR1 is GTSNPN, CDR2 SVGIG, per germline (reference sequence). The ends lost 3 bases at V and 7 bases at J; junction bases unmatched: 8. The DNA of the CDR3 is TGTGCCTGGAGATCGGCGGGAGGTTATGAGCAGTACTTC. Its protein is CAWRSAGGYEQYF.

Here the CDR3 DNA reads TGTGCCAGCAGTTTATACGTCCGGGGTCCGAATGAGCAGTTCTTC. As protein: CASSLYVRGPNEQFF. This chain uses TRBV27 with TRBJ2-1; a weak D match, TRBD2 (5 bases). Germline CDR1 reads MNHEY; CDR2 reads SMNVEV (reference sequence). V was cut by 1 base and J by 7 bases, with 14 bases left in between. The CDR3 runs to 15 residues.

This chain links TRBV11-2 with TRBJ2-7, with 9 bases aligning to TRBD2. Trimming removed 4 bases from V and 0 bases from J; junction bases left unmatched: 4. The CDR3 spans 15 residues. Germline-derived CDR1 and CDR2 are SGHAT and FQNNGV. The CDR3 bases are TGTGCCAGCAGCTCCCTAGCGGGAAGCTCCTACGAGCAGTACTTC. Translation gives CASSSLAGSSYEQYF.

The V gene is TRBV29-1, the J gene TRBJ2-7, with 13 bases matching TRBD2. J was trimmed by 2 bases and V by 5 bases; bases with no gene match: 3. This CDR3 spans 14 amino acids. Germline assignment: CDR1 SQVTM and CDR2 ANQGSEA. CDR3 coding DNA: TGCAGCGTTTCGACTAGCGGGAGGCCCTACGAGCAGTACTTC. The encoded protein is CSVSTSGRPYEQYF.

This sequence joins TRBV7-9 and TRBJ2-4; D unclear. CDR1 is SEHNR and CDR2 is FQNEAQ in the germline V gene (reference sequence). The CDR3 extends over 14 amino acids. Trimming cost V 7 bases and J 1 base, with 11 bases left between them. In nucleotides, the CDR3 is TGTGCCAGCACCAGGCCCCTGGCCAAAAACATTCAGTACTTC. Amino acid sequence: CASTRPLAKNIQYF.

The V and J genes are TRBV14 and TRBJ2-3, with D possibly matching TRBD1 (5 bases). Germline CDR1 and CDR2: SGHDN and FVKESK. Trimming cost V 4 bases and J 3 bases, with 20 bases left between them. The CDR3 runs 17 residues. The CDR3 DNA is TGTGCCAGCAGCCCCGACAGAGACGAAGGTTTTACAGATACGCAGTATTTT. It yields the protein CASSPDRDEGFTDTQYF.

V gene TRBV28 combines with J gene TRBJ2-6; D is unclear. CDR1 is MDHEN and CDR2 is SYDVKM in the germline V gene. Trimming pared 5 bases from V and 0 bases from J, leaving 14 bases between. The CDR3 covers 17 residues. The CDR3 sequence is CASSKTRLSSGANVLTF. The CDR3, as DNA: TGTGCCAGCAGTAAAACAAGGCTCTCCTCTGGGGCCAACGTCCTGACTTTC.